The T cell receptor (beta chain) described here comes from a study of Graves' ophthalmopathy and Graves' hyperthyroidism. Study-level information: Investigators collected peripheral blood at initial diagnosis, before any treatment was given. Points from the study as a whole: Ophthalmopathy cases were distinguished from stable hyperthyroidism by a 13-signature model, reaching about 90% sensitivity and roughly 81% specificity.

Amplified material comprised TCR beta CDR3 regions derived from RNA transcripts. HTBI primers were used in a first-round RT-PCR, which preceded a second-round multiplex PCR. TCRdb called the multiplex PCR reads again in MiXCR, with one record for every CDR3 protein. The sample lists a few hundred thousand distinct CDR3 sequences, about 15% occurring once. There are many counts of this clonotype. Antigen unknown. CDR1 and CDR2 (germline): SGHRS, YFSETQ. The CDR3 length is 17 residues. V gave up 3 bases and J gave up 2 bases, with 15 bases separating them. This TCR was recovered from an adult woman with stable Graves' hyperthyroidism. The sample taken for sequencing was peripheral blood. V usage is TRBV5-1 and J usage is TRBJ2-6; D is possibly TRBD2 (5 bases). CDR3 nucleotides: TGCGCCAGCAGCTCCCGGCCCCGGAGGCCTGGGGCCAACGTCCTGACTTTC. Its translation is CASSSRPRRPGANVLTF.